This section outlines one T cell receptor (beta chain) sequence together with its context. Its antigen is still unknown. PCR involved 60 Vbeta and 13 Jbeta primers. Sequenced by immunoSEQ multiplex PCR; TCRdb stores in-frame clones only, minus some. The table shows about 200,000 clones, with about 83% occurring only once. Whereas donors were nominally healthy upon sampling, unrecorded immune exposures were probable. The CDR3 spans 14 residues. Trimming pared 0 bases from V and 1 base from J, leaving 7 bases between. Germline V gene sequence: CDR1 SGHTS, CDR2 YDEGEE. This sample was taken from a study of cytomegalovirus exposure and HLA in healthy donors. Study details: Of 398 genotyped donors, roughly 81% clustered with self-reported Caucasian donors. Study results and limitations: Earlier results showed most TCR beta V segments being productive about 90% or about 30% of the time.

The TCR originated in a man in his forties or fifties in good health and CMV-seronegative. The chain is built from TRBV5-8 and TRBJ1-1; D gene ambiguous. The specimen was PBMCs. CDR3 in DNA: TGTGCCAGCAGCTTGGGGCGGTCGAACACTGAAGCTTTCTTT. Amino acid sequence: CASSLGRSNTEAFF.